The present T cell receptor (beta chain) was sequenced within a study of vaccination and CD4 T cells after COVID-19. About the study: Nine convalescent cases were mild and one was severe, and all had been SARS-CoV-2 positive by nasal swab PCR.

This CDR3 is 15 amino acids long. Germline V lookup: CDR1 GTSNPN, CDR2 SVGIG (reference sequence). V lost 4 bases and J lost 0, with 16 bases in between. Sequenced with the Oncomine TCR Beta short-read assay was DNA taken from cultured CD4+ T cells. After culture, CD4+ T cells served as the source for genomic DNA extraction. TCRdb re-derived calls from the PCR reads in MiXCR, one entry per CDR3 protein. The data contain 8,000 to 10,000 distinct CDR3 sequences, over 30% of them singletons. Study-wide findings and caveats: This study had few convalescent patients and no early post-infection samples.

Details on this clonotype: What it binds is unknown.

The sample's treatment: 10-day PBMC culture with coronavirus spike peptide pools or control peptides (ViraFEST assay). Negative selection yielded CD4+ T cells from day-10 cultures. Sequences were obtained from CD4+ T cells from blood, cultured in vitro. The chain is built from TRBV30 and TRBJ2-7; D may be TRBD1 (5 bases). This clonotype was sampled from a human donor who had recovered from COVID-19. The CDR3 sequence is CAWTKPGISSYEQYF. CDR3 DNA sequence: TGTGCCTGGACTAAACCAGGGATCTCCTCCTACGAGCAGTACTTC.